This T cell receptor (beta chain) was found in a study of blood T cell repertoires in COVID-19. About the study: The study drew acute and convalescent COVID-19 samples from the United States, Italy and Spain.

Per the original data handling: Reference gene primer amplification in the assay estimated nucleated cell counts. The assay was immunoSEQ multiplex PCR, and TCRdb's table has in-frame clones only and misses some. V and J calls and clone size are given by that table; D and trimming were obtained from the DNA. Among under 200,000 clones listed, over 80% were seen once. From germline, CDR1 is LGHNA and CDR2 YNFKEQ. The ends were cut back, 4 bases at V and 0 bases at J, with 13 bases in the middle. CDR3 length equals 15 residues. This clone was observed a handful of times. This sequence originates from a woman in her forties with acute or convalescent COVID-19. The sample consisted of peripheral blood. The chain employs TRBV4-2 and TRBJ2-7, with D possibly being TRBD1 (5 bases). The CDR3 DNA sequence: TGTGCCAGCAGCCGACAGTACAGTAACTCCTACGAGCAGTACTTC. The encoded protein is CASSRQYSNSYEQYF.